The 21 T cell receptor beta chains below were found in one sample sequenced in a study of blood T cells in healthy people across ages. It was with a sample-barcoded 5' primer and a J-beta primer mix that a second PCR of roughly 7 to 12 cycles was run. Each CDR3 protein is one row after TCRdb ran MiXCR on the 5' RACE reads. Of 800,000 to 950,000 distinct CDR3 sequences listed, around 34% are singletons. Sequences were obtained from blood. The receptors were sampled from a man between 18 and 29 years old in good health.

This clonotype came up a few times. CDR3 region: CASSLEVSGSYTDTQYF. CDR3 coding DNA: TGCGCCAGCAGCTTGGAAGTTTCGGGTAGCTACACAGATACGCAGTATTTT. This chain links TRBV5-1 with TRBJ2-3; D not certain. CDR3 length equals 17 residues. V lost 0 bases and J lost 2, with 16 bases in between. CDR1 SGHRS and CDR2 YFSETQ come from the germline V gene. Full variable domain (missing parts from reference TRBV5-1 and TRBJ2-3): KAGVTQTPRYLIKTRGQQVTLSCSPISGHRSVSWYQQTPGQGLQFLFEYFSETQRNKGNFPGRFSGRQFSNSRSEMNVSTLELGDSALYLCASSLEVSGSYTDTQYFGPGTRLTVL.

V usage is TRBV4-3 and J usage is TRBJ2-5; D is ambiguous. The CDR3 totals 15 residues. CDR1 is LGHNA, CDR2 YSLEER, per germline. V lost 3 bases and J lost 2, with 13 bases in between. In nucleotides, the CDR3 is TGCGCCAGCAGCCAGTTGCACTTATATCAAGAGACCCAGTACTTC. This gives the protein CASSQLHLYQETQYF.

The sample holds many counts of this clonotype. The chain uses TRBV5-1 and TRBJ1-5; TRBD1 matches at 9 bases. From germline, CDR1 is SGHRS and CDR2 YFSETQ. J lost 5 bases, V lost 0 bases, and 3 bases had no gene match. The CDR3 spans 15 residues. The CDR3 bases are TGCGCCAGCAGCTTGGACAGGGGGCTCGATCAGCCCCAGCATTTT. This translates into CASSLDRGLDQPQHF.

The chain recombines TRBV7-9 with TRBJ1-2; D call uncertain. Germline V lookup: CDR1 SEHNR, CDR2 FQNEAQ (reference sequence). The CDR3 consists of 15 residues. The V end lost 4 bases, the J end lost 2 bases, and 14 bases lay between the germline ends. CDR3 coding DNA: TGTGCCAGCAGCTCCCTAACGACGGAGAACTATGGCTACACCTTC. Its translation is CASSSLTTENYGYTF.

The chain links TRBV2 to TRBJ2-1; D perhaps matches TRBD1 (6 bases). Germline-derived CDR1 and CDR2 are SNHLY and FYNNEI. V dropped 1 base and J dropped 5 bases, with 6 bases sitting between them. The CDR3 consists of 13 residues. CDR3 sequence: CASSEGQDNEQFF. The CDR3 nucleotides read TGTGCCAGCAGTGAAGGACAGGACAATGAGCAGTTCTTC.

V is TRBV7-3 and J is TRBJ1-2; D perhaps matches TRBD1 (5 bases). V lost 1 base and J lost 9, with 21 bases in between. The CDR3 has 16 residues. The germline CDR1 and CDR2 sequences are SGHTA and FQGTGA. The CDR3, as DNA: TGTGCCAGCAGCTTAAGGCCCCAAGGGGAAGTTTCTAGCTACACCTTC. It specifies CASSLRPQGEVSSYTF.

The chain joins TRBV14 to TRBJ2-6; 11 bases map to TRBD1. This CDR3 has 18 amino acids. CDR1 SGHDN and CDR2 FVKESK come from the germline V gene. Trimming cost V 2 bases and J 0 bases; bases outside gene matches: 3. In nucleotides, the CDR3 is TGTGCCAGCAGCCAATGGGACAGGGGGGCCTCTGGGGCCAACGTCCTGACTTTC. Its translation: CASSQWDRGASGANVLTF.

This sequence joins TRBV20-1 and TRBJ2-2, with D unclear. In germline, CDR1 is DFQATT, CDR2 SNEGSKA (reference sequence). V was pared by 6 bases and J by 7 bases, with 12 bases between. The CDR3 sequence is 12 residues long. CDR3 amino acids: CSAVPRYGELFF. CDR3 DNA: TGCAGTGCAGTTCCCCGATACGGGGAGCTGTTTTTT.

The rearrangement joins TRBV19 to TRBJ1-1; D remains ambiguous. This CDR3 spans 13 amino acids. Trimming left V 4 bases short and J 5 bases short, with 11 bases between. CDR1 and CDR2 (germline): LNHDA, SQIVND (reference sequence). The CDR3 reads CASSKTSRTEAFF. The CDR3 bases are TGTGCCAGTAGTAAGACAAGTCGGACTGAAGCTTTCTTT.

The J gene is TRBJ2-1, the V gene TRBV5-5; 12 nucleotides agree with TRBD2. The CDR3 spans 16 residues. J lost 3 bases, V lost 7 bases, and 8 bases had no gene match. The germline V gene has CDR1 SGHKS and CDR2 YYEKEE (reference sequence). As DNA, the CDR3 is TGTGCCAGCGAGGCTAGCGGGGGGGTCAACTACAATGAGCAGTTCTTC. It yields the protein CASEASGGVNYNEQFF.

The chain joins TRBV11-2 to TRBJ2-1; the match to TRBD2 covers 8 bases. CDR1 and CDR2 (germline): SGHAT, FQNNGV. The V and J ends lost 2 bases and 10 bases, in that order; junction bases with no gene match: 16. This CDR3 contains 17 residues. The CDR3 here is CASSLRGSTSGGGEQFF. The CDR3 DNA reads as TGTGCCAGCAGCTTAAGGGGCTCTACGAGCGGGGGAGGGGAGCAGTTCTTC.

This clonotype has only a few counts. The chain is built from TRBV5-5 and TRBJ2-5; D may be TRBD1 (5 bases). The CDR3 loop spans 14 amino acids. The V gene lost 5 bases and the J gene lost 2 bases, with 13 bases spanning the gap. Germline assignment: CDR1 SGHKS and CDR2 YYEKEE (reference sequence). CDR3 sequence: CASSIRGRQETQYF. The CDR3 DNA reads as TGTGCCAGCAGTATAAGGGGCAGACAAGAGACCCAGTACTTC.

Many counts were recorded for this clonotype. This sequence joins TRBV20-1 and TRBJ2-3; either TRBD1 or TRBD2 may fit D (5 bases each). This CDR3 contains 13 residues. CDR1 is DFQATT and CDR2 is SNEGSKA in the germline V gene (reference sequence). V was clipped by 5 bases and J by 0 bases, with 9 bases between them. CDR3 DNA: TGCAGTGCTCCCAGGGAGAGCACAGATACGCAGTATTTT. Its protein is CSAPRESTDTQYF.

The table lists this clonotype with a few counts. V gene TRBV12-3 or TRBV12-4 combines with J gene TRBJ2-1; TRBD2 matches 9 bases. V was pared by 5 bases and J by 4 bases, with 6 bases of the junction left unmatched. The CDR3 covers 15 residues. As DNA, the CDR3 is TGTGCCAGCAGTGACGGGACTAGCTTTTACAATGAGCAGTTCTTC. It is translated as CASSDGTSFYNEQFF.

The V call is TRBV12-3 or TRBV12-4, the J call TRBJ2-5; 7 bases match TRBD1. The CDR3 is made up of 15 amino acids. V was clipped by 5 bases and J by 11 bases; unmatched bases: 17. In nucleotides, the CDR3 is TGTGCCAGCAGTAGGACAGGCCTCCTGGGGAGAGAGCAGTACTTC. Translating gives CASSRTGLLGREQYF.

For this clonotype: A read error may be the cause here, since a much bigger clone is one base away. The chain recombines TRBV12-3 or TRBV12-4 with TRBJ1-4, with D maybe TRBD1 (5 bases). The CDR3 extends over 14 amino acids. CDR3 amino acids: CASSPGTYNERLFF. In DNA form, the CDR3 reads TGTGCCAGCAGTCCCGGGACCTATAATGAAAGACTGTTTTTT.

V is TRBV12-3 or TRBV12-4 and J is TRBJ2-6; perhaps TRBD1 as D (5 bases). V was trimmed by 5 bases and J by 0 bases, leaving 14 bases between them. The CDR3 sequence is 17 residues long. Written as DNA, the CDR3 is TGTGCCAGCAGTCCTCGACAGCATTTCTCTGGGGCCAACGTCCTGACTTTC. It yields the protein CASSPRQHFSGANVLTF.

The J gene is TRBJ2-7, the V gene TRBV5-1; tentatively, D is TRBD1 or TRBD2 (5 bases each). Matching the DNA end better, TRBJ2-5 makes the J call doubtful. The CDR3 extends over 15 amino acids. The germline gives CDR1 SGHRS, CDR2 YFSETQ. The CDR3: CASSLEGPKEATQYF. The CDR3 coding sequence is TGCGCCAGCAGCTTGGAGGGACCTAAAGAAGCGACCCAGTACTTC.

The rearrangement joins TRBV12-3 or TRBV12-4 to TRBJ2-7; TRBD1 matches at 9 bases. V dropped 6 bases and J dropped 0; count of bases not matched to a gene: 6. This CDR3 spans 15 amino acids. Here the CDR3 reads CASRTTGGSSYEQYF. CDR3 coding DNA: TGTGCCAGCAGGACTACAGGGGGCAGCTCCTACGAGCAGTACTTC.

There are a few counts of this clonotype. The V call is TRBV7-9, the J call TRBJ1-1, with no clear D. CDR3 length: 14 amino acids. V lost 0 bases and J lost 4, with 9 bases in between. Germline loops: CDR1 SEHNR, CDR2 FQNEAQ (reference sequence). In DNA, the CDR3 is TGTGCCAGCAGCTTAGCGGGGATACTCACTGAAGCTTTCTTT. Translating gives CASSLAGILTEAFF. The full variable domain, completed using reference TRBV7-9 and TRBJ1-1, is DTGVSQNPRHKITKRGQNVTFRCDPISEHNRLYWYRQTLGQGPEFLTYFQNEAQLEKSRLLSDRFSAERPKGSFSTLEIQRTEQGDSAMYLCASSLAGILTEAFFGQGTRLTVV.

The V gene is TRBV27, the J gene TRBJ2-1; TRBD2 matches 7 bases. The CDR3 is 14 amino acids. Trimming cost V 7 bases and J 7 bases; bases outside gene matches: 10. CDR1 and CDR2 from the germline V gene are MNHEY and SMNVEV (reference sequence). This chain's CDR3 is CASTVIAGQNEQFF. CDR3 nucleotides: TGTGCCAGCACGGTGATAGCGGGTCAAAATGAGCAGTTCTTC.